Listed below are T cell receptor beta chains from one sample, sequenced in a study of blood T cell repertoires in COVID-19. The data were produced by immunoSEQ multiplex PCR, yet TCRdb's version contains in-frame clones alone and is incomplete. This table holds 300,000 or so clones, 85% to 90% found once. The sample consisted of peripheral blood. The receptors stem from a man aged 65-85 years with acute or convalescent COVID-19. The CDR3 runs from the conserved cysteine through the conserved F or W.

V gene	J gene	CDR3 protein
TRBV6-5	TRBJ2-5	CASKKGGAGGETQYF
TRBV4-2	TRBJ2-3	CASSPVAGGYSPDTQYF
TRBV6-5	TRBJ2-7	CASSYDRGTYEQYF
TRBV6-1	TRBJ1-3	CASSEAGVASGNTIYF
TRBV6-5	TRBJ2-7	CASGSPSGQGFGQYF
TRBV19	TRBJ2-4	CASSIPGLAGVDKNIQYF
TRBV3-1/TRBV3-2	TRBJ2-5	CASSRTPSGGLQETQYF
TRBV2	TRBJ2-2	CATVRDRGPGELFF
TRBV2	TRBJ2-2	CASIRQAGVAGELFF
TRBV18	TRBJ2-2	CASSSQTAPTGELFF
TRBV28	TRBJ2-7	CASSSLLRDRKDEQYF
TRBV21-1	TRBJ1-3	CASSKGFQRQCSGNTIYF
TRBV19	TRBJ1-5	CASSIETGGTDQPQHF
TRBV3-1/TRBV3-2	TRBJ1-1	CASSHWDRSNTEAFF
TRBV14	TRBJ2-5	CASSRGQLQETQYF
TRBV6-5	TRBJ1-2	CASSYQGSSYGYTF
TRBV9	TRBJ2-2	CASSVSPQGNTGELFF
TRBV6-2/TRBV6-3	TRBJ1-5	CASSYRSGRSGPQHF
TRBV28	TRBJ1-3	CASTPLGVTGNTIYF
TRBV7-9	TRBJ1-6	CASSLGARGRSPLHF
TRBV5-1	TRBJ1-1	CASSLETPNAEAFF
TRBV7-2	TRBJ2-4	CASSYRTGPNIQYF
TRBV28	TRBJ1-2	CASSLLGQGTYTF
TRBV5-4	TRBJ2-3	CASREREVSTDTQYF
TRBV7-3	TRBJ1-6	CASSKTGSDSPLHF
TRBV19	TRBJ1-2	CASSGDFKKDGYTF
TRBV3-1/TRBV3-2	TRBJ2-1	CASSPGSNEQFF
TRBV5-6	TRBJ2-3	CASSFLTSTDTQYF
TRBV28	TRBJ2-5	CATAETGPQETQYF
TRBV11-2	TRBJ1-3	CASSSRQGAESGNTIYF
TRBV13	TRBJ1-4	CASSLSTGSKEKLFF
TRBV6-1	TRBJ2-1	CASSEHIRTSGTVDEQFF
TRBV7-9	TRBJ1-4	CASSLVRGLSNEKLFF
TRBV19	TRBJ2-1	CASGTTRGTYNEQFF
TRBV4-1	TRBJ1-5	CASSQGGRGLGQPQHF
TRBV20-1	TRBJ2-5	CSARAQETQYF
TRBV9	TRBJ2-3	CASSRTSGESDTQYF